A single sample is the source of the 17 T cell receptor beta chains below, sequenced in a study of shared clonotypes between healthy human individuals. Some clones are missing from TCRdb's copy, which holds only in-frame ones; the method was immunoSEQ multiplex PCR. Found here are around 450,000 clones, around 75% of them singletons; the top ten hold over 10%. The specimen sequenced was PBMCs. Source of these receptors: a woman in her thirties or forties in good health. Some clones in this sample may be carry-over from other donors' samples.

V gene TRBV6-4 combines with J gene TRBJ2-1; tentative D call: TRBD2 (5 bases). Germline lookup yields CDR1 MRHNA and CDR2 SNTAGT. The CDR3 spans 14 residues. Trimming removed 7 bases at V and 9 bases at J, with 19 bases between. Here the CDR3 reads CASKEASFVGEQFF. The CDR3, as DNA: TGTGCCAGCAAAGAGGCTAGCTTCGTGGGTGAGCAGTTCTTC.

The rearrangement uses TRBV6-5 and TRBJ2-1; 8 bases are a match to TRBD1. V shed 4 bases, J shed 7 bases, and the junction held 6 bases outside the gene matches. The CDR3 has 14 residues. Germline CDR1 and CDR2: MNHEY and SVGAGI. In nucleotides, the CDR3 is TGTGCCAGCAGTTCCCGGGACAGGTGGAATGAGCAGTTCTTC. Amino acid sequence: CASSSRDRWNEQFF.

This chain joins TRBV4-1 and TRBJ2-1; tentative D call: TRBD1 (6 bases). The CDR3 runs to 16 residues. The V and J ends lost 1 base and 4 bases respectively, with 14 bases between them. Germline values: CDR1 MGHRA, CDR2 YSYEKL. The CDR3 loop reads CASSQGQVNVYNEQFF. The CDR3 bases are TGCGCCAGCAGCCAAGGACAGGTCAATGTTTACAATGAGCAGTTCTTC.

The table lists this clone with a count of one. The rearrangement links TRBV2 to TRBJ2-3; no clear D gene. The length of the CDR3 is 14 residues. V was cut by 7 bases and J by 5 bases, with 16 bases left in between. CDR1 SNHLY and CDR2 FYNNEI come from the germline V gene. CDR3 protein: CASMIRGYIDTQYF. The CDR3 DNA is TGTGCCAGCATGATCAGAGGATACATAGATACGCAGTATTTT.

The rearrangement uses TRBV19 and TRBJ2-1; possible D gene TRBD2, 6 bases. The germline V gene has CDR1 LNHDA and CDR2 SQIVND (reference sequence). Trimming cost V 6 bases and J 6 bases, with 15 bases left between them. CDR3 length: 14 amino acids. The CDR3 loop is CASRQVWRANEQFF. CDR3 nucleotides: TGTGCCAGTAGACAGGTGTGGAGGGCCAATGAGCAGTTCTTC.

The chain carries TRBV6-5 and TRBJ2-1, with TRBD2 identical over 13 bases. This CDR3 has 14 amino acids. V gave up 4 bases and J gave up 7 bases; unmatched junction bases: 1. In germline, CDR1 is MNHEY, CDR2 SVGAGI. CDR3 nucleotides: TGTGCCAGCAGTTGGACTAGCGGGAGAAATGAGCAGTTCTTC. It encodes CASSWTSGRNEQFF.

The chain uses TRBV18 and TRBJ2-7; 8 bases fit TRBD2. Germline V gene lookup returns CDR1 KGHSH and CDR2 LQKENI. This CDR3 spans 16 amino acids. Trimming removed 3 bases from V and 1 base from J; junction bases left unmatched: 8. CDR3 DNA: TGTGCCAGCTCACCGGGAGCGGGAGCGAGTTCCTACGAGCAGTACTTC. Amino acid sequence: CASSPGAGASSYEQYF.

V usage is TRBV15 and J usage is TRBJ1-2, with 7 bases that match TRBD1. The CDR3 spans 15 residues. Germline V gives CDR1 LNHNV, CDR2 YYDKDF (reference sequence). The V and J ends lost 0 bases and 4 bases, in that order; junction bases with no gene match: 5. The CDR3: CATSRDLAGGYGYTF. The CDR3 region has the DNA TGTGCCACCAGCAGAGACCTGGCAGGGGGCTATGGCTACACCTTC.

This chain connects TRBV6-1 to TRBJ1-5, with D maybe TRBD1 (5 bases). The germline gives CDR1 MNHNS, CDR2 SASEGT. The CDR3 consists of 12 residues. V shed 1 base and J shed 9 bases, with 7 bases lying between them. The CDR3 region is CASSEGDRPQHF. The CDR3 DNA follows: TGTGCCAGCAGTGAAGGGGACCGGCCCCAGCATTTT.

Details on this clone: Other DNA sequences of this sample code for an identical CDR3. This chain links TRBV27 with TRBJ2-1; 8 bases are shared with TRBD2. This CDR3 comprises 15 residues. Germline CDR1 and CDR2: MNHEY and SMNVEV (reference sequence). With 2 bases clipped from V and 4 bases from J, the junction kept 4 bases outside the gene matches. This chain's CDR3 is CASSLAGGPYNEQFF. The CDR3 nucleotides are TGTGCCAGCAGTTTAGCGGGAGGACCTTACAATGAGCAGTTCTTC.

A single count supports this clone. The chain has TRBV2 and TRBJ2-1; tentatively, D is TRBD2 (5 bases). V lost 6 bases and J lost 8, with 14 bases in between. The CDR3 contains 13 residues. Germline loops: CDR1 SNHLY, CDR2 FYNNEI. CDR3 residues: CASRVWTGDEQFF. CDR3 nucleotides: TGTGCCAGCAGGGTATGGACCGGGGATGAGCAGTTCTTC.

The chain joins TRBV6-6 to TRBJ1-6, with D uncertain. There are 13 residues in the CDR3. Per germline, CDR1 MNHNY and CDR2 SVGAGI (reference sequence). The V end lost 5 bases, the J end lost 4 bases, and 6 bases lay between the germline ends. The DNA of the CDR3 is TGTGCCAGCAGTGGCCAATATAATTCACCCCTCCACTTT. The encoded protein is CASSGQYNSPLHF.

The chain links TRBV7-9 to TRBJ1-1, with 12 positions matching TRBD1. The CDR3 extends over 14 amino acids. Germline CDR1 is SEHNR and CDR2 is FQNEAQ (reference sequence). Germline trimming cut 3 bases from V and 11 bases from J; bases unmatched to any gene: 7. In DNA, the CDR3 is TGTGCCAGCAGCTTTTCGGGACAGGGGGCGCTTGCTTTCTTT. As protein: CASSFSGQGALAFF.

The chain employs TRBV11-2 and TRBJ2-3; no clear D gene. CDR3 length: 14 residues. Germline assignment: CDR1 SGHAT and CDR2 FQNNGV. Trimming pared 5 bases from V and 4 bases from J, leaving 13 bases between. CDR3 residues: CASSHTTTADTQYF. The CDR3 bases are TGTGCCAGCAGCCACACTACCACGGCAGATACGCAGTATTTT. The complete variable domain, with remaining parts taken from reference TRBV11-2 and TRBJ2-3, reads EAGVAQSPRYKIIEKRQSVAFWCNPISGHATLYWYQQILGQGPKLLIQFQNNGVVDDSQLPKDRFSAERLKGVDSTLKIQPAKLEDSAVYLCASSHTTTADTQYFGPGTRLTVL.

This chain links TRBV6-5 with TRBJ1-2; 8 bases fit TRBD1. V shed 7 bases and J 4 bases; nucleotides not matched to a gene: 8. The CDR3 totals 14 residues. Germline assignment: CDR1 MNHEY and CDR2 SVGAGI. As DNA, the CDR3 is TGTGCCAGCAAACTTGGACAGGGTGGCTATGGCTACACCTTC. Translated, it gives CASKLGQGGYGYTF.

This chain links TRBV18 with TRBJ1-1; no clear D gene. V dropped 2 bases and J dropped 2 bases, with 0 bases sitting between them. The CDR3 has 11 amino acids. Germline V CDR1 and CDR2: KGHSH, LQKENI. The CDR3 region has the DNA TGTGCCAGCTCACCAAACACTGAAGCTTTCTTT. The encoded protein is CASSPNTEAFF.

The chain is built from TRBV9 and TRBJ2-5, with 10 bases aligning to TRBD2. Trimming cost V 0 bases and J 4 bases; bases outside gene matches: 9. The germline CDR1 and CDR2 sequences are SGDLS and YYNGEE. The CDR3 totals 17 residues. The CDR3 nucleotides are TGTGCCAGCAGCGTAGCTCCTCAGCGGGAGGGCGGAGAGACCCAGTACTTC. Translating it yields CASSVAPQREGGETQYF. Full variable domain (outside the CDR3, taken from reference TRBV9 and TRBJ2-5): DSGVTQTPKHLITATGQRVTLRCSPRSGDLSVYWYQQSLDQGLQFLIQYYNGEERAKGNILERFSAQQFPDLHSELNLSSLELGDSALYFCASSVAPQREGGETQYFGPGTRLLVL.